This T cell receptor (beta chain) was observed in a study of post-analysis software for immune sequencing data. Study outcomes and limitations: Five or six TRBV segments, TRBV5-6, TRBV5-1 and TRBV20-1 among them, were found more frequent in patients than controls.

Unique molecular identifiers were carried by the TCR beta cDNA libraries. TCRdb itself ran the PCR reads through MiXCR, one entry per CDR3 protein. The data show under 900,000 distinct CDR3 sequences, roughly 50% seen once. There are 21 residues in the CDR3. The germline V gene encodes CDR1 SGHAT and CDR2 FQDESV (reference sequence). Trimming cost V 1 base and J 0 bases, with 25 bases left between them. On this clonotype: The antigen remains undetermined.

Sample: blood. The V gene is TRBV11-1, the J gene TRBJ2-1, with D possibly TRBD2 on 6 matching bases. This TCR was sampled from a girl aged 10-17 years with multiple sclerosis. CDR3: CASSLVAVKRAGKSSYNEQFF. CDR3 bases: TGTGCCAGCAGCTTAGTCGCTGTTAAACGGGCGGGAAAAAGCTCCTACAATGAGCAGTTCTTC.